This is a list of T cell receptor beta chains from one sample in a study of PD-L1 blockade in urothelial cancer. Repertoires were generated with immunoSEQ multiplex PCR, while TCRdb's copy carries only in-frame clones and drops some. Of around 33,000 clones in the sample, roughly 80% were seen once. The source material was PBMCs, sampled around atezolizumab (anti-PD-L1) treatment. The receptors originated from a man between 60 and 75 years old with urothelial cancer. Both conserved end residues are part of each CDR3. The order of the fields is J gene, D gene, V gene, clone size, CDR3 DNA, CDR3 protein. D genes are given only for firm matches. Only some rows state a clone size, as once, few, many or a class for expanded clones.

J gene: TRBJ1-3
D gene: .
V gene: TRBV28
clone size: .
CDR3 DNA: TGTGCCAGCAGTAACTATGACGGACTCTCTGGAAACACCATATATTTT
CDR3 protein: CASSNYDGLSGNTIYF

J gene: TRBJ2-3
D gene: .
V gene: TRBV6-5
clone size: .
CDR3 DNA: TGTGCCAGCAGTCTTGGAGGGGGCTCCACAGATACGCAGTATTTT
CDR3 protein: CASSLGGGSTDTQYF

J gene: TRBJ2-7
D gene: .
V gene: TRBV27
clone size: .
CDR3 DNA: TGTGCCAGCAGTTCAGGGATGCGCTCCTACGAGCAGTACTTC
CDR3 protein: CASSSGMRSYEQYF

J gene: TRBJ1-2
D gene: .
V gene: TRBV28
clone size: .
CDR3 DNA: TGTGCCAGCAGTTCCCACGGTGGCTACACCTTC
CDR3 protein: CASSSHGGYTF

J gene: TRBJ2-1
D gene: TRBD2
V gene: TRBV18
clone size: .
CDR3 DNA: TGTGCCAGCTCCACTAGCGGGGGTTACAATGAGCAGTTCTTC
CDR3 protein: CASSTSGGYNEQFF

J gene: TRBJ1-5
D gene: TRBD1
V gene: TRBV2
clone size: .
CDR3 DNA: TGTGCCAGCAGTGGGGGACAGGAGCCCCAGCATTTT
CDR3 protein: CASSGGQEPQHF

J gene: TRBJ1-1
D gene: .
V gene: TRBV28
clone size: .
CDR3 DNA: TGTGCCAGCGTACAGGGCTTTAATGAAGCTTTCTTT
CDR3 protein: CASVQGFNEAFF

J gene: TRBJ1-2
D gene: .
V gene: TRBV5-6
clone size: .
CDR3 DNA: TGTGCCAGCAGCCGGACAGCCACTGGGTATGGCTACACCTTC
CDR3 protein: CASSRTATGYGYTF

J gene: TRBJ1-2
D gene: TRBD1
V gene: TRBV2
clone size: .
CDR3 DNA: TGTGCCAGCAGTTCGGGACAGGGGGCCAAGTATGGCTACACCTTC
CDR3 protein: CASSSGQGAKYGYTF

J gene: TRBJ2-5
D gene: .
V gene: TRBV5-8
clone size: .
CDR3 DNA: TGTGCCAGCAGCCAGTACAGGGATGGAGAGACCCAGTACTTC
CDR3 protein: CASSQYRDGETQYF

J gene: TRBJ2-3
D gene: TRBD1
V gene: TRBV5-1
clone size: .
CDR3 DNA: TGCGCCACCCACACGGGACAGAGCACAGATACGCAGTATTTT
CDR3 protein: CATHTGQSTDTQYF

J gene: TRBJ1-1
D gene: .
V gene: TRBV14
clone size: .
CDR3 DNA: TGTGCCAGCAGCCTCCGGGGGGCCAGGGCGGCTTTCTTT
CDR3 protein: CASSLRGARAAFF

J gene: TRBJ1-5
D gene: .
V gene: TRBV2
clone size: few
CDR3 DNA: TGTGCCAGCCCGCCGGAGGGCCGCCACCTTCGGCCCCAGCATTTT
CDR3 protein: CASPPEGRHLRPQHF

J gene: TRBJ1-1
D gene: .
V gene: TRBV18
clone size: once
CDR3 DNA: TGTGCCAGCTCACCACTACCACCGGACAGGAACACTGAAGCTTTCTTT
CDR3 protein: CASSPLPPDRNTEAFF

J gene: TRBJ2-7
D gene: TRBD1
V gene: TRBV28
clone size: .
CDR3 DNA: TGTGCCAGCAGTCCATACGCCCCAGGGGGAACTATCAACGAGCAGTACTTC
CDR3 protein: CASSPYAPGGTINEQYF

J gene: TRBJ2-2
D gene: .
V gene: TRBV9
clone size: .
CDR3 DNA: TGTGCCAGCAGCCCCCGAGTTACCGGGGAGCTGTTTTTT
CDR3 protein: CASSPRVTGELFF

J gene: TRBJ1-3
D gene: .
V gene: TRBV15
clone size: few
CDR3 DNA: TGTGCCACCAGCCAACGTGAGGGAAACACCATATATTTT
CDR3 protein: CATSQREGNTIYF

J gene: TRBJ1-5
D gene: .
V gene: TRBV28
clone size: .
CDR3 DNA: TGTGCCAGCAGTTTGTCCGATCAGCCCCAGCATTTT
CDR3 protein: CASSLSDQPQHF

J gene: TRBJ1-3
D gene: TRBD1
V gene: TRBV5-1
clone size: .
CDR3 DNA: TGCGCCAGCAGGACGGGACAGGGAGTTGCTGGAAACACCATATATTTT
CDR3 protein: CASRTGQGVAGNTIYF

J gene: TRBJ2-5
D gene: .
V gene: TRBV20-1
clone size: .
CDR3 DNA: TGCAGTGCTAGTATCGGAGAGACCCAGTACTTC
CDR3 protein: CSASIGETQYF

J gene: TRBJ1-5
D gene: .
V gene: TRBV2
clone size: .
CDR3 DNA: TGTGCCAGCAGTGACATGGCGGAGGGGACGGGCAATCAGCCCCAGCATTTT
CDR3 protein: CASSDMAEGTGNQPQHF

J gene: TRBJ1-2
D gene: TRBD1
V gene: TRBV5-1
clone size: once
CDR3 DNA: TGCGCCAGCAGCTTATCGACAGGGGCTAACTATGGCTACACCTTC
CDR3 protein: CASSLSTGANYGYTF

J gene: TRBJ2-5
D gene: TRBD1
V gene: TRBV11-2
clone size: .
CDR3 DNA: TGTGCCAGCAGCTTAGTATGGACAGGGGTCCAAGAGACCCAGTACTTC
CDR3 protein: CASSLVWTGVQETQYF

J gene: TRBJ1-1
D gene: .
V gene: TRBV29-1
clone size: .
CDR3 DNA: TGCAGCGTTGATCGAGGGGGTACTGAAGCTTTCTTT
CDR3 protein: CSVDRGGTEAFF

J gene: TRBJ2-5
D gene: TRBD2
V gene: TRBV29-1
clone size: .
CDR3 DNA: TGCAGCGGTGCTCAAGCGGGGGGAGGCGAGACCCAGTACTTC
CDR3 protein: CSGAQAGGGETQYF

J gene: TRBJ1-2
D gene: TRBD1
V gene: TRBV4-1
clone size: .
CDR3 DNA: TGCGCCAGCAGCCGAGGGGGGACAGGGTGGTATGGCTACACCTTC
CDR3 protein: CASSRGGTGWYGYTF

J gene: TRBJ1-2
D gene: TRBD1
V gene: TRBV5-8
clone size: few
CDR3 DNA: TGTGCCAGCACCAGAGACAGGGAGGACGGCTACACCTTC
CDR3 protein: CASTRDREDGYTF

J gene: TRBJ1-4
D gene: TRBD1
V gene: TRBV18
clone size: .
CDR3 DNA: TGTGCCAGCTCCGAAGGGACAGAATATAATGAAAAACTGTTTTTT
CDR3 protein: CASSEGTEYNEKLFF

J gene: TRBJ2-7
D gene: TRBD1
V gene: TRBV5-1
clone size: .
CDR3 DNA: TGCGCCAGCAGCTTCGCCGGGACAGCCTACGAGCAGTACTTC
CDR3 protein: CASSFAGTAYEQYF

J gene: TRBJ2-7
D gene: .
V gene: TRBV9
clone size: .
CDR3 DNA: TGTGCCAGCAGCGCCGAAGTAGCTGGCCCCTACGAGCAGTACTTC
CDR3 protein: CASSAEVAGPYEQYF

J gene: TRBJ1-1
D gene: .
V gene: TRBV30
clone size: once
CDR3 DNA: TGTGCCTGGAGATTAAACACTGAAGCTTTCTTT
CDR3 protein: CAWRLNTEAFF

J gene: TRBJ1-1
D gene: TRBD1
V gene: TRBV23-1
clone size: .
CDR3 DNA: TGCGCCAGCGACAGGGGGCGAGACACTGAAGCTTTCTTT
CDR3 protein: CASDRGRDTEAFF

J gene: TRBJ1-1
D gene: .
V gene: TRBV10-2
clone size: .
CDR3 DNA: TGCGCCAGCAGTGCAGCGGGGCTGAACACTGAAGCTTTCTTT
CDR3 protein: CASSAAGLNTEAFF

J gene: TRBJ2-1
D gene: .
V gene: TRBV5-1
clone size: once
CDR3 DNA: TGCGCCAGCAGCTATGATGTCGGGGGTGGTGAGCAGTTCTTC
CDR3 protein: CASSYDVGGGEQFF

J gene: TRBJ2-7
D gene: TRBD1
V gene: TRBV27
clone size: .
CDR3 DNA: TGTGCCAGCAGTCCTGGACAGGGGGTAGGCGAGCAGTACTTC
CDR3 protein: CASSPGQGVGEQYF

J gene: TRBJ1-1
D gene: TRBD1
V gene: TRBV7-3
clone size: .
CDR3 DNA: TGTGCCAGCAGAATAACAGGGGCTTCGACTGAAGCTTTCTTT
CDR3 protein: CASRITGASTEAFF

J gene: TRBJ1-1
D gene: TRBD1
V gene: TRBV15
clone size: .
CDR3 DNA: TGTGCCACCAGCAGACAAAGACAGGGCAACACTGAAGCTTTCTTT
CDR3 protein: CATSRQRQGNTEAFF

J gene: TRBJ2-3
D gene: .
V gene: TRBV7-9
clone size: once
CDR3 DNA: TGTGCCAGCAGCCCCACCTACGGGGGGCAAGGAGATACGCAGTATTTT
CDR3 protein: CASSPTYGGQGDTQYF

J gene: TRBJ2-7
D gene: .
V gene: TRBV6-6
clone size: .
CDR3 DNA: TGTGCCAGCAGTTACTCTGTCCTAGCTGGATCCTACGAGCAGTACTTC
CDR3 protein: CASSYSVLAGSYEQYF

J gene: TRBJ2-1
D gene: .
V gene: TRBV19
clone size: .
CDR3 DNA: TGTGCCAGTTGTCCCCTCGGAGGTATCGGTGAGCAGTTCTTC
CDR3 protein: CASCPLGGIGEQFF

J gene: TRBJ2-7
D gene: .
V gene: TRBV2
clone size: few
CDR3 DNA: TGTGCCAGCTGGCTAGGGGCCTACGAGCAGTACTTC
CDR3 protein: CASWLGAYEQYF